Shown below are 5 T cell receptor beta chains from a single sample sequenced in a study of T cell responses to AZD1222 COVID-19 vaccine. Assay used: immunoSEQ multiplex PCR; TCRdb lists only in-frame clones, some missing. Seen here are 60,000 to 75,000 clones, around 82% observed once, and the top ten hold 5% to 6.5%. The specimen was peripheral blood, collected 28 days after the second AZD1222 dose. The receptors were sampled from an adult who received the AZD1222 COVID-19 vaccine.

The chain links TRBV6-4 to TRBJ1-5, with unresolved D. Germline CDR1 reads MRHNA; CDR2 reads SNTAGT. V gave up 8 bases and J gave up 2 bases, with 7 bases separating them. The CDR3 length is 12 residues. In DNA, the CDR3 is TGTGCCAGCCGGTCAGGCAATCAGCCCCAGCATTTT. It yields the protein CASRSGNQPQHF.

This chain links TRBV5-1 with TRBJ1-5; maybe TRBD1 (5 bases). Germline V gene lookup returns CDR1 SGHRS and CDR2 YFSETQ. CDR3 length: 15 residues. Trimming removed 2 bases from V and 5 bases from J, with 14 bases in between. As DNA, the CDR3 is TGCGCCAGCAGCTTAGGAGGGGAAGGCTATCAGCCCCAGCATTTT. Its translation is CASSLGGEGYQPQHF.

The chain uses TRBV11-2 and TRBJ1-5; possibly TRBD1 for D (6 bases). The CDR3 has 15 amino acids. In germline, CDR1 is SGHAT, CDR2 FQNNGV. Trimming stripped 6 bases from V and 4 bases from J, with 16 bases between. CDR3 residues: CASRQPGQSNQPQHF. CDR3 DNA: TGTGCCAGCAGACAGCCCGGACAGTCAAATCAGCCCCAGCATTTT.

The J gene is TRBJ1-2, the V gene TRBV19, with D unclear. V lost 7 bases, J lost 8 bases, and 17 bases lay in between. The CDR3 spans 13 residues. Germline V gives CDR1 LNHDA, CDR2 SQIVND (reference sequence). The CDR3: CASNRVDGEGYTF. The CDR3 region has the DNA TGTGCCAGTAACCGGGTCGACGGGGAAGGCTACACCTTC.

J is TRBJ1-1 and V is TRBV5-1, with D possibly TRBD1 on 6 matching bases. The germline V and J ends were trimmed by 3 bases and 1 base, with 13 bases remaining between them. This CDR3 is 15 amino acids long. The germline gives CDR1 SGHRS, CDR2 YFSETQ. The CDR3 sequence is CASSWRGTGNTEAFF. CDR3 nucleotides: TGCGCCAGCAGCTGGAGGGGGACGGGGAACACTGAAGCTTTCTTT.